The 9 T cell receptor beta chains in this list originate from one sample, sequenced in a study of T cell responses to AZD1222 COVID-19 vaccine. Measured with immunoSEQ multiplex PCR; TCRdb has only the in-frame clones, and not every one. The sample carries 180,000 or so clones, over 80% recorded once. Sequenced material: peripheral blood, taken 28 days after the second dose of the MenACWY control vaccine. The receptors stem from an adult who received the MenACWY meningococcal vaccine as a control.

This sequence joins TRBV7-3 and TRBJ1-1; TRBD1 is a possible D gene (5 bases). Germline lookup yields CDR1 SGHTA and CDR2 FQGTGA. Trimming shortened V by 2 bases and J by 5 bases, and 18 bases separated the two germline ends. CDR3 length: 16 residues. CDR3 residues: CASSLGGWQGRTEAFF. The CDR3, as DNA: TGTGCCAGCAGCTTAGGAGGATGGCAGGGACGGACTGAAGCTTTCTTT.

CDR3 nucleotides: TGTGCCAGTAGTATAAGTCAAGGGACAGGTAAAGAGACCCAGTACTTC. Encoded protein: CASSISQGTGKETQYF. The genes are TRBV19 and TRBJ2-5; TRBD1 matches at 8 bases. From germline, CDR1 is LNHDA and CDR2 SQIVND (reference sequence). The CDR3 runs to 16 residues. V trimming: 2 bases; J trimming: 3 bases; junction bases outside the gene matches: 8.

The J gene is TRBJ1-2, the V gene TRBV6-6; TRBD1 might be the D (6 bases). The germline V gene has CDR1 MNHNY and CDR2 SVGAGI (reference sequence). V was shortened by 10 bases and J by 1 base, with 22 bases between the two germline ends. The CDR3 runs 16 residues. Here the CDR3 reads CATQGQGTPFNYGYTF. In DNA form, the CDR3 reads TGTGCCACCCAGGGGCAGGGAACACCCTTTAACTATGGCTACACCTTC.

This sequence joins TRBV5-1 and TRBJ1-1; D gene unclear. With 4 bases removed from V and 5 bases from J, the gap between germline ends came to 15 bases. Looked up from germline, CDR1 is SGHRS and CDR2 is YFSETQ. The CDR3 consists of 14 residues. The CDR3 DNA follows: TGCGCCAGCAGCCCTCGTCAGGTTGAGACTGAAGCTTTCTTT. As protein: CASSPRQVETEAFF.

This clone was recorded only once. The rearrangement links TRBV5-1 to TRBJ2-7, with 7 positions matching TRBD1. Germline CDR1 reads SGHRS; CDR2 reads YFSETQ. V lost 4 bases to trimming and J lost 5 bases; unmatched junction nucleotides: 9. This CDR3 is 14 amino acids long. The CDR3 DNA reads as TGCGCCAGCAGCAGGGCGACAGGGTCTAACGAGCAGTACTTC. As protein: CASSRATGSNEQYF.

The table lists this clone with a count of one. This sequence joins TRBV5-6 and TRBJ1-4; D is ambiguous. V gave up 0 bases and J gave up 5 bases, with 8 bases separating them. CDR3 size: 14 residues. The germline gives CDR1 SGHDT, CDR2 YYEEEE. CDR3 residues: CASSLGGPNEKLFF. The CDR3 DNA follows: TGTGCCAGCAGCTTGGGTGGTCCGAATGAAAAACTGTTTTTT.

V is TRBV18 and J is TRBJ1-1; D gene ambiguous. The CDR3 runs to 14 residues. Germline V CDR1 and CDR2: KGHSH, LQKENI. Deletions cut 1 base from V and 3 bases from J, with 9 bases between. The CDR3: CASSPQLDYTEAFF. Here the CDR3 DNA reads TGTGCCAGCTCACCACAACTGGACTACACTGAAGCTTTCTTT.

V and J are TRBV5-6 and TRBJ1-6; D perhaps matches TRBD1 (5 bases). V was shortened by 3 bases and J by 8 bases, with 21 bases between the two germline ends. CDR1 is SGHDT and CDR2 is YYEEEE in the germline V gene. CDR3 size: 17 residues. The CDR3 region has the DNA TGTGCCAGCAGCTGGGGGAACAGGCTCTCCAGCTATTCACCCCTCCACTTT. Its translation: CASSWGNRLSSYSPLHF.

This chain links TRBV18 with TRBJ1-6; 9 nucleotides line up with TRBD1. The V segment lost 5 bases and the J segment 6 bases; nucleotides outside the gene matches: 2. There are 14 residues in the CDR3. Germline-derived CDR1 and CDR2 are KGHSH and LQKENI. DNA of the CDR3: TGTGCCAGCTCAGTGGGACAGGGTAATTCACCCCTCCACTTT. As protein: CASSVGQGNSPLHF.